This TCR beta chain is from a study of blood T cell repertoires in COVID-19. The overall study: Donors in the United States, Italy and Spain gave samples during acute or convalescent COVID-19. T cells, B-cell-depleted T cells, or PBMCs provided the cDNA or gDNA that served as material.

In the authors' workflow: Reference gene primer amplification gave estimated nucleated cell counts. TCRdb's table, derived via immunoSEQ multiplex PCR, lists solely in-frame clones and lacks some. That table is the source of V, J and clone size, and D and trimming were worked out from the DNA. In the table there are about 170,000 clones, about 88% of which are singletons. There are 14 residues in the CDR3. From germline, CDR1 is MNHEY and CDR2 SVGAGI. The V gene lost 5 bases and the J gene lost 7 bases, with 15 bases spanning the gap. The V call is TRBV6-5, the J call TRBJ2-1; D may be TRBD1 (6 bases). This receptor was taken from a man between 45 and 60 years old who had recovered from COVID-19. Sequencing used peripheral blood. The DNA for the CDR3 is TGTGCCAGCAGTCCCCGGGCCACAGGGAATGAGCAGTTCTTC. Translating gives CASSPRATGNEQFF.